This is a list of T cell receptor beta chains from one sample in a study of neurological immune-mediated disorders. TCRdb analysed the 5' RACE reads with MiXCR anew, one entry per CDR3 protein. The sample has tens of thousands of distinct CDR3 sequences, around 4.5% seen once. Sequenced sample: PBMCs. The receptor source for this set is a woman aged 55-75 years with multiple sclerosis. Each CDR3 is given with its conserved first and last residue. D genes are given only for firm matches. Clone sizes are given selectively: once, few, many, or a class where the clone is expanded.

j_gene | d_gene | v_gene | abundance | CDR3nt | CDR3aa
TRBJ2-3 | TRBD2 | TRBV10-2 | many | TGCGCCAGCAGTGATGTGCGGGAGGGGGTAGATACGCAGTATTTT | CASSDVREGVDTQYF
TRBJ1-2 | TRBD1 | TRBV4-3 | - | TGCGCCAGCAGCCAAGGATACGGACAGGGGGCTTTTGGCTACACCTTC | CASSQGYGQGAFGYTF
TRBJ2-3 | - | TRBV21-1 | - | TGTGCCAGCCGAATCCTGACTAGCGGGAGAGCAGATACGCAGTATTTT | CASRILTSGRADTQYF
TRBJ1-4 | - | TRBV20-1 | many | TGCAGTGCTAGAGTAAATGGCAGGGCCGCAACTAATGAAAAACTGTTTTTT | CSARVNGRAATNEKLFF
TRBJ1-1 | - | TRBV4-1 | - | TGCGCCAGCAGCCAAGATATCCTTCGGGGGGCGGTAAACACTGAAGCTTTCTTT | CASSQDILRGAVNTEAFF
TRBJ1-5 | TRBD1 | TRBV7-2 | many | TGTGCCAGCAGCTCGCGACAGGGTGAACAGCCCCAGCATTTT | CASSSRQGEQPQHF
TRBJ1-2 | TRBD1 | TRBV7-2 | many | TGTGCCAGCAGCCCCCGCCTGACAGGGAACAGTGGCTACACCTTC | CASSPRLTGNSGYTF
TRBJ1-4 | - | TRBV3-1 | many | TGTGCCAGCAGCCAACGGGGTACGGATGAAAAACTGTTTTTT | CASSQRGTDEKLFF
TRBJ2-1 | TRBD2 | TRBV10-3 | many | TGTGCCATCAGCGGGACTACCTACAATGAGCAGTTCTTC | CAISGTTYNEQFF
TRBJ2-3 | - | TRBV15 | many | TGTGCCACCAGCAGAGAAAGTGCTAGCACAGATACGCAGTATTTT | CATSRESASTDTQYF
TRBJ2-1 | - | TRBV12-3/TRBV12-4 | few | TGTGCCAGCAGTTTATACAGGCTTTACAATGAGCAGTTCTTC | CASSLYRLYNEQFF
TRBJ2-1 | - | TRBV20-1 | many | TGCAGTGCTCCAAGGCCCTACAATGAGCAGTTCTTC | CSAPRPYNEQFF
TRBJ1-5 | - | TRBV7-6 | - | TGTGCCAGCAGCTTAGTCGGTTTTAATCAGCCCCAGCATTTT | CASSLVGFNQPQHF
TRBJ1-3 | - | TRBV12-3/TRBV12-4 | many | TGTGCCAGCAGGCCTTCCTCTGGAAACACCATATATTTT | CASRPSSGNTIYF
TRBJ1-2 | - | TRBV29-1 | many | TGCAGCGTTTCGGGCAGAACGGACTATGGCTACACCTTC | CSVSGRTDYGYTF
TRBJ2-2 | - | TRBV12-3/TRBV12-4 | many | TGTGCCAGCAGTTTGAGACAGGCGAACACCGGGGAGCTGTTTTTT | CASSLRQANTGELFF
TRBJ1-2 | - | TRBV4-1 | many | TGCGCCAGCAAGAACCTTCCGTGGGGGCGCTATGGCTACACCTTC | CASKNLPWGRYGYTF
TRBJ2-3 | TRBD1 | TRBV20-1 | few | TGCAGTGCTGGACCACAGGGGGCAGGTGGTACAGATACGCAGTATTTT | CSAGPQGAGGTDTQYF
TRBJ2-2 | - | TRBV12-3/TRBV12-4 | - | TGTGCCAGCAGTACTAGGGGAACCGGGGAGCTGTTTTTT | CASSTRGTGELFF
TRBJ2-1 | - | TRBV7-2 | many | TGTGCCAGCAGCTTAGCTGTGGCGGCTAAGCAGTTCTTC | CASSLAVAAKQFF
TRBJ1-6 | - | TRBV20-1 | many | TGCAGTGCACCCCCAAACCGGGATAATTCACCCCTCCACTTT | CSAPPNRDNSPLHF
TRBJ2-2 | TRBD1 | TRBV7-9 | few | TGTGCCAGGCCCGGGACAGGGGACACCGGGGAGCTGTTTTTT | CARPGTGDTGELFF
TRBJ2-1 | TRBD2 | TRBV20-1 | many | TGCAGTGCTACCGGGACTAGTATTGATGAGCAGTTCTTC | CSATGTSIDEQFF
TRBJ2-7 | - | TRBV12-3/TRBV12-4 | few | TGTGCCAGCAGTCCGGGGGAGGGGGCTCACGAGCAGTACTTC | CASSPGEGAHEQYF
TRBJ1-6 | - | TRBV20-1 | many | TGCAGTGCTTGCGGACCCGGCTCACCCCTCAACTTT | CSACGPGSPLNF
TRBJ2-1 | - | TRBV20-1 | - | TGCAGTGCTAACCCGGACCTCCACAATGAGCAGTTCTTC | CSANPDLHNEQFF
TRBJ1-4 | - | TRBV10-3 | many | TGTGCCATCAGTGAAGGAGCAACTAATGAAAAACTGTTTTTT | CAISEGATNEKLFF
TRBJ1-1 | TRBD1 | TRBV20-1 | few | TGCAGTGCTGAACAGGGGGGCCTCACTGAAGCTTTCTTT | CSAEQGGLTEAFF
TRBJ2-3 | - | TRBV5-1 | - | TGCGCCAGCAGCAAGCGAGATAGCAAAGATACGCAGTATTTT | CASSKRDSKDTQYF
TRBJ2-5 | - | TRBV13 | many | TGTGCCAGCAGCTTCGGGACTGGAGAGACCCAGTACTTC | CASSFGTGETQYF
TRBJ2-3 | - | TRBV21-1 | - | TGTGCCAGTGCTGTAGCGGTTGTGAGCACAGATACGCAGTATTTT | CASAVAVVSTDTQYF
TRBJ2-3 | - | TRBV2 | - | TGTGCCAGCAATTGGGGGGCCAGCGAAGATACGCAGTATTTT | CASNWGASEDTQYF
TRBJ2-7 | TRBD1 | TRBV5-1 | many | TGCGCCAGCAGAACCGGGACAGACCCTTACGAGCAGTACTTC | CASRTGTDPYEQYF
TRBJ2-5 | TRBD2 | TRBV5-1 | - | TGCGCCAGCAGCTCATGGACTAGCGGGGGACAAGAGACCCAGTACTTC | CASSSWTSGGQETQYF
TRBJ1-1 | - | TRBV6-5 | few | TGTGCCAGCAGTTACCTAACTGGTGCTGAAGCTTTCTTT | CASSYLTGAEAFF
TRBJ1-2 | TRBD1 | TRBV18 | many | TGTGCCAGCTCCCTAGGACAGGGAGGATATGGCTACACCTTC | CASSLGQGGYGYTF
TRBJ1-5 | - | TRBV20-1 | - | TGCAGTGCTCAACCCGGTCAGGGCTCTCAGCCCCAGCATTTT | CSAQPGQGSQPQHF
TRBJ2-7 | - | TRBV15 | many | TGTGCCACCAGCAGAGAGGGGCCCTACGAGCAGTACTTC | CATSREGPYEQYF
TRBJ2-3 | - | TRBV5-1 | - | TGCGCCAGCAGCTTGGAGGACCCCGGTGAGCCGCAGTATTTT | CASSLEDPGEPQYF
TRBJ2-1 | TRBD2 | TRBV4-1 | many | TGCGCCAGCAGCCTATCCCTAGCGGGAAGATCCTACAATGAGCAGTTCTTC | CASSLSLAGRSYNEQFF
TRBJ2-3 | - | TRBV7-2 | few | TGTGCCAGCAGCCCGGGACCCTCCACAGATACGCAGTATTTT | CASSPGPSTDTQYF
TRBJ2-1 | - | TRBV4-3 | many | TGCGCCAGCAGCCAGACGCTAGCGAACGATGAGCAGTTCTTC | CASSQTLANDEQFF
TRBJ2-1 | - | TRBV5-1 | many | TGCGCCAGCAGCATCGGACCCTACAATGAGCAGTTCTTC | CASSIGPYNEQFF
TRBJ1-6 | TRBD1 | TRBV9 | many | TGTGCCAGCAGCGCCGGACAGGGGTATTCACCCCTCCACTTT | CASSAGQGYSPLHF